Sequencing of this TCR beta chain was carried out in a study of T cells in Graves' hyperthyroidism and ophthalmopathy. Per the germline V gene, CDR1 is SNHLY and CDR2 is FYNNEI. The length of the CDR3 is 12 residues. TCR beta CDR3 sequences were amplified from RNA transcripts. A first-round RT-PCR of the TCR CDR3 used the HTBI primer set. TCRdb analysed the multiplex PCR reads with MiXCR anew, one entry per CDR3 protein. The table lists over 500,000 distinct CDR3 sequences, about 46% of them singletons. This clonotype has a single count. The junction and the germline gene differ at one end; a read error may be behind it.

Input material: peripheral blood or thyroid tissue (not recorded which). The rearrangement uses TRBV2 and TRBJ2-6; perhaps D is TRBD1 or TRBD2 (5 bases each). This TCR was recovered from an adult woman with Graves' disease, either hyperthyroidism or ophthalmopathy (not recorded which). The CDR3: CASRPGPYTEAF. CDR3 sequence (DNA): TGTGCCAGCAGGCCGGGGCCCTACACTGAAGCTTTC.